The 23 T cell receptor beta chains given below trace back to one sample, sequenced in a study of T cell responses to AZD1222 COVID-19 vaccine. Some clones are missing from TCRdb's copy, which holds only in-frame ones; the method was immunoSEQ multiplex PCR. The sample includes about 150,000 clones, roughly 91% of them seen just once. The specimen was peripheral blood, collected on day 0 of AZD1222 vaccination. Receptor source: an adult in good health.

This clone has only one observation. The chain carries TRBV5-1 and TRBJ1-6, with 9 bases aligning to TRBD1. Per germline, CDR1 SGHRS and CDR2 YFSETQ. CDR3 length: 15 residues. J gave up 7 bases and V 3 bases, and 5 bases lay outside the gene matches. CDR3: CASSSGQGRNSPLHF. In DNA, the CDR3 is TGCGCCAGCAGCTCGGGACAGGGTCGCAATTCACCCCTCCACTTT. Full variable domain (missing parts from reference TRBV5-1 and TRBJ1-6): KAGVTQTPRYLIKTRGQQVTLSCSPISGHRSVSWYQQTPGQGLQFLFEYFSETQRNKGNFPGRFSGRQFSNSRSEMNVSTLELGDSALYLCASSSGQGRNSPLHFGNGTRLTVT.

The chain has TRBV6-5 and TRBJ2-1; D ambiguous. The CDR3 length is 15 residues. Trimming left V 2 bases short and J 0 bases short, with 8 bases between. Germline CDR1 is MNHEY and CDR2 is SVGAGI. Here the CDR3 reads CASSYDTLSYNEQFF. The CDR3 DNA sequence: TGTGCCAGCAGTTACGACACCCTCTCCTACAATGAGCAGTTCTTC.

V gene TRBV3-1 (or the pseudogene TRBV3-2) combines with J gene TRBJ1-3, with TRBD1 matching over 7 bases. J gave up 0 bases and V 5 bases, and 4 bases lay outside the gene matches. The CDR3 sequence is 15 residues long. The germline CDR1 and CDR2 sequences are LGHDT and YNNKEL (reference sequence). The CDR3: CASSSRGFSGNTIYF. DNA of the CDR3: TGTGCCAGCAGCTCCAGGGGGTTCTCTGGAAACACCATATATTTT.

CDR3 nucleotides: TGTGCCAGCAGGGCCGGACAGGGAATGAACACTGAAGCTTTCTTT. Amino acid sequence: CASRAGQGMNTEAFF. The chain has TRBV2 and TRBJ1-1; 8 bases agree with TRBD1. Losses at the gene ends were 6 bases for V and 0 bases for J; bases not matched to a gene: 6. The CDR3 is 15 residues long. The germline CDR1 and CDR2 sequences are SNHLY and FYNNEI. The full variable domain, in which reference TRBV2 and TRBJ1-1 provide the parts outside the CDR3, is EPEVTQTPSHQVTQMGQEVILRCVPISNHLYFYWYRQILGQKVEFLVSFYNNEISEKSEIFDDQFSVERPDGSNFTLKIRSTKLEDSAMYFCASRAGQGMNTEAFFGQGTRLTVV.

V gene TRBV6-5 combines with J gene TRBJ2-1; no clear D. V was clipped by 4 bases and J by 8 bases, with 18 bases between them. From germline, CDR1 is MNHEY and CDR2 SVGAGI. There are 15 residues in the CDR3. The CDR3 DNA reads as TGTGCCAGCAGTTGGACCGGCCTCTCTCGCGATGAGCAGTTCTTC. Protein sequence: CASSWTGLSRDEQFF.

The DNA of the CDR3 is TGTGCCAGCTCACGTGGGGGGAACAATGAGCAGTTCTTC. Protein: CASSRGGNNEQFF. The chain recombines TRBV18 with TRBJ2-1; tentatively, D is TRBD2 (6 bases). Germline assignment: CDR1 KGHSH and CDR2 LQKENI. The CDR3 length is 13 residues. The germline V and J ends were trimmed by 4 bases and 5 bases, with 9 bases remaining between them.

The chain carries TRBV7-2 and TRBJ2-3; D is uncertain. This CDR3 contains 13 residues. V was cut by 3 bases and J by 0 bases, with 4 bases left in between. Germline lookup yields CDR1 SGHTA and CDR2 FQGNSA. CDR3 in amino acids: CASSLVSTDTQYF. The CDR3 DNA reads as TGTGCCAGCAGCTTGGTTAGCACAGATACGCAGTATTTT.

The rearrangement joins TRBV6-5 to TRBJ2-1; no firm D call. CDR3 length equals 15 residues. V lost 3 bases and J 6 bases, leaving 15 bases between the germline ends. CDR1 is MNHEY and CDR2 is SVGAGI in the germline V gene. The CDR3 DNA reads as TGTGCCAGCAGTTATACCCTGAGTAGGCCCAATGAGCAGTTCTTC. Translated, it gives CASSYTLSRPNEQFF.

This chain joins TRBV7-2 and TRBJ1-6; 7 positions agree with TRBD1. CDR3 length equals 15 residues. Trimming at V came to 5 bases and at J to 9 bases, leaving 10 bases not matched to a gene. The germline gives CDR1 SGHTA, CDR2 FQGNSA. CDR3 amino acids: CASSPPTGRVSPLHF. CDR3 in DNA: TGTGCCAGCAGCCCCCCGACAGGGCGGGTTTCACCCCTCCACTTT.

The V call is TRBV6-5, the J call TRBJ1-2; 8 positions match TRBD1. The V gene end was trimmed by 6 bases and the J gene end by 1 base; junction bases not matched to a gene: 4. The CDR3 has 14 amino acids. CDR1 is MNHEY, CDR2 SVGAGI, per germline. DNA of the CDR3: TGTGCCAGCAGAAACAGGGGGGTTAACTATGGCTACACCTTC. Encoded protein: CASRNRGVNYGYTF.

The V and J genes are TRBV6-5 and TRBJ2-5; no clear D. This CDR3 contains 10 residues. V lost 7 bases and J lost 5, with 5 bases in between. Germline V gene sequence: CDR1 MNHEY, CDR2 SVGAGI. CDR3 in DNA: TGTGCCAGCATGGGTGAGACCCAGTACTTC. It specifies CASMGETQYF.

The genes are TRBV7-9 and TRBJ2-1; 8 positions match TRBD1. Germline V CDR1 and CDR2: SEHNR, FQNEAQ (reference sequence). The CDR3 covers 12 residues. V was clipped by 5 bases and J by 9 bases; unmatched bases: 3. In DNA, the CDR3 is TGTGCCAGCAGCCCGACAGGGGTTGAGCAGTTCTTC. As protein: CASSPTGVEQFF.

The CDR3 DNA sequence: TGTGCCAGCAACCTAGGGGGCGCGGGCACCGGGGAGCTGTTTTTT. Protein: CASNLGGAGTGELFF. J is TRBJ2-2 and V is TRBV7-2; 7 positions match TRBD1. Germline values: CDR1 SGHTA, CDR2 FQGNSA. The CDR3 is 15 amino acids. Unmatched junction bases numbered 9, after V lost 7 bases and J lost 4 bases.

The chain joins TRBV6-1 to TRBJ2-4, with D possibly called TRBD1 or TRBD2 (5 bases each). CDR1 is MNHNS and CDR2 is SASEGT in the germline V gene. V dropped 1 base and J dropped 0 bases, with 7 bases sitting between them. CDR3 size: 15 residues. DNA of the CDR3: TGTGCCAGCAGTGAAGATGGGGGAGCCAAAAACATTCAGTACTTC. Translation gives CASSEDGGAKNIQYF.

The chain has TRBV10-1 and TRBJ2-2, with 10 bases that match TRBD2. Germline CDR1 reads WNHNN; CDR2 reads SYGVQD (reference sequence). CDR3 length equals 17 residues. Trimming removed 3 bases from V and 1 base from J; junction bases left unmatched: 5. The CDR3 spells CASSDLGLAENTGELFF. CDR3 DNA: TGCGCCAGCAGTGATCTTGGACTAGCGGAGAACACCGGGGAGCTGTTTTTT.

The V and J genes are TRBV10-2 and TRBJ1-2; D gene unclear. CDR1 WSHSY and CDR2 SAAADI come from the germline V gene. CDR3 length equals 15 residues. Trimming stripped 6 bases from V and 2 bases from J, with 16 bases between. In nucleotides, the CDR3 is TGCGCCAGCAGCGTGAGTCGGGCGGGGAACTATGGCTACACCTTC. The encoded protein is CASSVSRAGNYGYTF.

The chain links TRBV19 to TRBJ1-1, with D possibly being TRBD1 (5 bases). CDR3 size: 15 residues. Germline V gene lookup returns CDR1 LNHDA and CDR2 SQIVND (reference sequence). Trimming shortened V by 5 bases and J by 4 bases, and 17 bases separated the two germline ends. The CDR3 here is CASSPRARVFTEAFF. CDR3 nucleotides: TGTGCCAGTAGTCCAAGGGCCAGGGTCTTCACTGAAGCTTTCTTT.

The chain has TRBV3-1 (or the pseudogene TRBV3-2) and TRBJ1-3; possibly TRBD1 for D (6 bases). The CDR3 sequence is 15 residues long. CDR1 LGHDT and CDR2 YNNKEL come from the germline V gene (reference sequence). V shed 5 bases and J shed 0 bases, with 11 bases lying between them. DNA for the CDR3: TGTGCCAGCAGCTCGGACAGCTTCTCTGGAAACACCATATATTTT. Protein sequence: CASSSDSFSGNTIYF.

The chain joins TRBV5-1 to TRBJ2-5; TRBD1 matches at 7 bases. CDR3 size: 12 residues. Unmatched junction bases numbered 2, after V lost 5 bases and J lost 4 bases. From germline, CDR1 is SGHRS and CDR2 YFSETQ. The CDR3: CASSRTGETQYF. The CDR3 DNA follows: TGCGCCAGCAGTCGGACAGGAGAGACCCAGTACTTC.

The rearrangement uses TRBV29-1 and TRBJ1-1, with 7 bases matching TRBD1. This CDR3 contains 12 residues. V dropped 4 bases and J dropped 1; count of bases not matched to a gene: 0. Per the germline V gene, CDR1 is SQVTM and CDR2 is ANQGSEA. The CDR3 DNA follows: TGCAGCGTTGGGACAGGGAACACTGAAGCTTTCTTT. As protein: CSVGTGNTEAFF.

The CDR3 DNA follows: TGTGCCAGCAGCCCGCGTCCCGGGACAGGGCTCCCTGAAGCTTTCTTT. This gives the protein CASSPRPGTGLPEAFF. The rearrangement uses TRBV14 and TRBJ1-1; 9 bases fit TRBD1. The CDR3 totals 16 residues. Germline V gives CDR1 SGHDN, CDR2 FVKESK. Unmatched junction bases numbered 12, after V lost 4 bases and J lost 6 bases.

The rearrangement uses TRBV6-6 and TRBJ2-7, with 11 bases that match TRBD2. The J segment lost 1 base and the V segment lost 6 bases, leaving 5 bases of the junction unmatched. This CDR3 is 15 amino acids long. Germline CDR1 is MNHNY and CDR2 is SVGAGI (reference sequence). The CDR3 region has the DNA TGTGCCAGCAGCAGACTAGCGGGGTCATCCTACGAGCAGTACTTC. It translates to CASSRLAGSSYEQYF.

The J gene is TRBJ2-7, the V gene TRBV18; 7 bases align to TRBD1. Germline trimming cut 6 bases from V and 2 bases from J; bases unmatched to any gene: 13. Per germline, CDR1 KGHSH and CDR2 LQKENI. The CDR3 has 16 residues. CDR3 region: CASSPQTTGVAYEQYF. The DNA of the CDR3 is TGTGCCAGCTCCCCTCAAACCACAGGGGTGGCCTACGAGCAGTACTTC.